The TCR beta chain described here comes from a study of T cells in localized non-small cell lung cancer. Regarding the study as a whole: Longer overall survival accompanied higher blood T cell density. Among the tissues sampled, uninvolved adjacent lung had the highest T cell clonality, above tumor. Investigators sequenced only a single tumor region, leaving heterogeneity possible. A median of 57 clones ranked among the top 100 in tumor appeared in adjacent lung.

Method: immunoSEQ multiplex PCR; TCRdb's copy keeps in-frame clones and lacks some. Counted here are 39,000 or so clones, approximately 83% occurring once; the ten biggest clones make up approximately 8.6%. This clone turned up a few times. No antigen is known for it. Germline CDR1 is SNHLY and CDR2 is FYNNEI. Germline trimming cut 5 bases from V and 5 bases from J; bases unmatched to any gene: 5. The CDR3 runs 14 residues. This TCR derives from a man between 35 and 75 years old with stage II lung adenocarcinoma. The V and J genes are TRBV2 and TRBJ2-7; 11 nucleotides agree with TRBD1. Sequencing was performed on PBMCs, taken before any cancer treatment. For the CDR3, the DNA is TGTGCCAGCAGTCGGGACAGGGGGTATCACGAGCAGTACTTC. Translating gives CASSRDRGYHEQYF.